Described below is a single T cell receptor (beta chain) sequence and its context. Its antigen is undetermined. Since the CDR3 does not end with the conserved phenylalanine or tryptophan, this likely comes from a read error. Because the CDR3's place on the DNA is in doubt, the DNA is left out and the CDR3 is given as listed by TCRdb. The data are from a study of follicular helper T cells after annual influenza vaccination. Profiling relied on immunoSEQ multiplex PCR, and the TCRdb table lists in-frame clones only, not all of them. Here the sample spans 9,800 or so clones, 83% being singletons. Time point meaning: 2014-2015 season, 7 days after vaccination. Subjects lived in the community and lacked influenza vaccine within the prior 6 months. Germline CDR1 is SGHNT and CDR2 is YYREEE (reference sequence). The CDR3 comprises 17 residues, both ends counted. Study results and caveats: Day 7 ICOS+CD38+ clones were most often found later in ICOS-CD38- cTfh cells. Only about 9.5-22% of analyzed cells yielded productive TCRB sequences. Undersampling of the much larger non-cTfh compartments could not be excluded for influenza clone enrichment.

The specimen was CXCR5- memory CD4+ T cells sorted from blood, collected 7 days after influenza vaccination. The chain is built from TRBV5-4 and TRBJ2-7. This TCR was recovered from an adult who received the influenza vaccine. CDR3 in amino acids: CASSLGPSGPTLGLLGL.